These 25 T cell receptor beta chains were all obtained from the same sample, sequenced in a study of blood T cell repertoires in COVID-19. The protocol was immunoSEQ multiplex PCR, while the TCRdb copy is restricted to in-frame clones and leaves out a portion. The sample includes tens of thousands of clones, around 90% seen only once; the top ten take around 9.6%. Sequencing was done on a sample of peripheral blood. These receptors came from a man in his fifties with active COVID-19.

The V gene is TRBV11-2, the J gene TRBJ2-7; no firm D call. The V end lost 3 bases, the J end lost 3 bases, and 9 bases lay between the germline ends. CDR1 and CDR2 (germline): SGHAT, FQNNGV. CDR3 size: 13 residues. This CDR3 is CASSFSENYEQYF. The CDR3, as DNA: TGTGCCAGCAGCTTTTCGGAGAACTACGAGCAGTACTTC.

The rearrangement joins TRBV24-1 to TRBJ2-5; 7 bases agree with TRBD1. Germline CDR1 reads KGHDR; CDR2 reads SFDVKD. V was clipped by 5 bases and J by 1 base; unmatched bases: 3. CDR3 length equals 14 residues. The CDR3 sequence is CATSGAGGQETQYF. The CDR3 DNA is TGTGCCACCAGTGGAGCAGGGGGCCAAGAGACCCAGTACTTC.

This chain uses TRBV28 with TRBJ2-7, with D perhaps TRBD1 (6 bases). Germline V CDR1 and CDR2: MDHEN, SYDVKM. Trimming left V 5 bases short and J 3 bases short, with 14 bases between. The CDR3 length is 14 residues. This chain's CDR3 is CASSPRGPIYEQYF. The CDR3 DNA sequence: TGTGCCAGCAGTCCCAGGGGCCCGATCTACGAGCAGTACTTC.

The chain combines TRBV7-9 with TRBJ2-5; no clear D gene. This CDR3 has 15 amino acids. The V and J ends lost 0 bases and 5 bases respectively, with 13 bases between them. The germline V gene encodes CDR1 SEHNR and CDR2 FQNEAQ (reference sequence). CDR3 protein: CASSLAWRGEETQYF. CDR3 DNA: TGTGCCAGCAGCTTAGCGTGGAGAGGAGAGGAGACCCAGTACTTC.

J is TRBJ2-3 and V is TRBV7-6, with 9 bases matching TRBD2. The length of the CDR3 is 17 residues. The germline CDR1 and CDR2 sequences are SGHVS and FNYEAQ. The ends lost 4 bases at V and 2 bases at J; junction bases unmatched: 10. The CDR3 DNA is TGTGCCAGCAGCTCCCGCACCGCTAGCGGGGTCACAGATACGCAGTATTTT. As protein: CASSSRTASGVTDTQYF.

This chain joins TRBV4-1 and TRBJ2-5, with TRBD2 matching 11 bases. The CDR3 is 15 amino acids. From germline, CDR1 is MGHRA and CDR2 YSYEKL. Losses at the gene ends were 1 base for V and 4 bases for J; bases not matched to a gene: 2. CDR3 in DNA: TGCGCCAGCAGCCAAGTTGGACTAGCGGGAGAGACCCAGTACTTC. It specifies CASSQVGLAGETQYF.

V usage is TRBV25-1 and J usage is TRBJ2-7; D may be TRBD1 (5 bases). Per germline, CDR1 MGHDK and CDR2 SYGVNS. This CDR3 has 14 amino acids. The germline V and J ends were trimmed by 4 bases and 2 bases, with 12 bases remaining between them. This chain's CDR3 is CASSAAGPTYEQYF. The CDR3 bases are TGTGCCAGCAGTGCCGCAGGGCCTACCTACGAGCAGTACTTC.

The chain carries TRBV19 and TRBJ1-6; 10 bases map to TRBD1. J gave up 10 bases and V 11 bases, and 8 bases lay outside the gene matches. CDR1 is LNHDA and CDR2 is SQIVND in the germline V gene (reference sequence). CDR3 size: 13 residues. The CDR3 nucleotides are TGTGCCTCCCTGGGACAGGGGTACTCACCCCTCCACTTT. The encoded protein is CASLGQGYSPLHF.

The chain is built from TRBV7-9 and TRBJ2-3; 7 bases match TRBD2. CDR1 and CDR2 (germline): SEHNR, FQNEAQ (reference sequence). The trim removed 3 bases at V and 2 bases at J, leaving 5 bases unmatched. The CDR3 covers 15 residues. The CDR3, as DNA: TGTGCCAGCAGCTTGGGGGGGTTTTACACAGATACGCAGTATTTT. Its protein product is CASSLGGFYTDTQYF.

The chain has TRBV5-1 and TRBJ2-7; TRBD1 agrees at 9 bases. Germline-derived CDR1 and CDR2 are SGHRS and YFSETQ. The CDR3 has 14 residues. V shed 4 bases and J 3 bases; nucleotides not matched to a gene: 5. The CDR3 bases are TGCGCCAGCAGCCCCGGGACAGGGAACTACGAGCAGTACTTC. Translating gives CASSPGTGNYEQYF. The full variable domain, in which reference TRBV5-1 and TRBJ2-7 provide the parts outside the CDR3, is KAGVTQTPRYLIKTRGQQVTLSCSPISGHRSVSWYQQTPGQGLQFLFEYFSETQRNKGNFPGRFSGRQFSNSRSEMNVSTLELGDSALYLCASSPGTGNYEQYFGPGTRLTVT.

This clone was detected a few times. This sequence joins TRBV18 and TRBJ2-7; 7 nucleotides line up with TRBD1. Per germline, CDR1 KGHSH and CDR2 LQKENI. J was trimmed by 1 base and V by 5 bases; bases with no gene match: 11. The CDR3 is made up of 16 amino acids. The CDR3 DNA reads TGTGCCAGCTCAACAATTCCGGGACAGAAGTCCTACGAGCAGTACTTC. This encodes CASSTIPGQKSYEQYF. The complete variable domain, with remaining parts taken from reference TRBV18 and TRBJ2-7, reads NAGVMQNPRHLVRRRGQEARLRCSPMKGHSHVYWYRQLPEEGLKFMVYLQKENIIDESGMPKERFSAEFPKEGPSILRIQQVVRGDSAAYFCASSTIPGQKSYEQYFGPGTRLTVT.

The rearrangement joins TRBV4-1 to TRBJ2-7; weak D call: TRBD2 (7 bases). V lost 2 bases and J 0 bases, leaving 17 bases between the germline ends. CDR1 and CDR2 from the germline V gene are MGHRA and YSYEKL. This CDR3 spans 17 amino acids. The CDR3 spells CASSQPLRGASSYEQYF. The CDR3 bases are TGCGCCAGCAGCCAACCCCTTCGGGGGGCTAGCTCCTACGAGCAGTACTTC.

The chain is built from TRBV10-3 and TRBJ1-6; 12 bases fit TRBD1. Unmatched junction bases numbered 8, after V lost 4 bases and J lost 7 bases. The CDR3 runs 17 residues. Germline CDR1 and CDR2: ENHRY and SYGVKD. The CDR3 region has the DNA TGTGCCATCAGTGCTATAGGGACAGGGGGCGCGAATTCACCCCTCCACTTT. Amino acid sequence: CAISAIGTGGANSPLHF.

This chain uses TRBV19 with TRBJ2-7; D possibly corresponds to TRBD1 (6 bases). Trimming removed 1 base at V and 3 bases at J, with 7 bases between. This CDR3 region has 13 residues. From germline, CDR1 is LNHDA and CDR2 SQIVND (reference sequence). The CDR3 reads CASSIADSYEQYF. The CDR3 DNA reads TGTGCCAGTAGTATAGCGGACAGCTACGAGCAGTACTTC.

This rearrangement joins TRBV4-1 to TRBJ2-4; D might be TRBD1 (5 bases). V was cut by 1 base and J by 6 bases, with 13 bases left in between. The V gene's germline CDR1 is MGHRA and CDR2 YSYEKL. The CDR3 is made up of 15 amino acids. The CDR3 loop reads CASSQVERQGNIQYF. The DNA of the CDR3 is TGCGCCAGCAGCCAAGTAGAAAGGCAGGGAAACATTCAGTACTTC.

CDR3 amino acids: CASSPTSGGGETQYF. DNA of the CDR3: TGTGCCAGCAGCCCGACTAGCGGGGGAGGAGAGACCCAGTACTTC. The rearrangement uses TRBV14 and TRBJ2-5; 12 bases line up with TRBD2. From germline, CDR1 is SGHDN and CDR2 FVKESK. Germline trimming cut 4 bases from V and 4 bases from J; bases unmatched to any gene: 4. This CDR3 contains 15 residues.

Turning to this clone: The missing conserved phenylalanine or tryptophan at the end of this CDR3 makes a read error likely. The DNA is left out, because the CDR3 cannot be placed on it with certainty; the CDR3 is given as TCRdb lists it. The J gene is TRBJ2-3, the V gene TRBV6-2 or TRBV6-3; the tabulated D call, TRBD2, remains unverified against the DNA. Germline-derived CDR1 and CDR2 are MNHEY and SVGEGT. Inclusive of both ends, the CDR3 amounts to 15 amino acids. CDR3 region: CASSYPPWASGGLVL.

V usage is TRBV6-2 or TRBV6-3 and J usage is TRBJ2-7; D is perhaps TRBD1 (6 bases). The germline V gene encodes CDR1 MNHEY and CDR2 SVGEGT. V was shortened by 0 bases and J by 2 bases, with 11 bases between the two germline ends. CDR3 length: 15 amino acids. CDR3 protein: CASSYSNRAPYEQYF. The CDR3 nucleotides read TGTGCCAGCAGTTACTCCAACAGGGCCCCCTACGAGCAGTACTTC.

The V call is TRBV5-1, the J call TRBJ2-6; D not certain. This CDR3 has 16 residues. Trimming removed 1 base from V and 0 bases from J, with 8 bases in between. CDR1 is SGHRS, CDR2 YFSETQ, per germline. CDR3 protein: CASSLPTVSGANVLTF. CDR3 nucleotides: TGCGCCAGCAGCTTGCCTACAGTCTCTGGGGCCAACGTCCTGACTTTC. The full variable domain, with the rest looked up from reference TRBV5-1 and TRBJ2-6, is KAGVTQTPRYLIKTRGQQVTLSCSPISGHRSVSWYQQTPGQGLQFLFEYFSETQRNKGNFPGRFSGRQFSNSRSEMNVSTLELGDSALYLCASSLPTVSGANVLTFGAGSRLTVL.

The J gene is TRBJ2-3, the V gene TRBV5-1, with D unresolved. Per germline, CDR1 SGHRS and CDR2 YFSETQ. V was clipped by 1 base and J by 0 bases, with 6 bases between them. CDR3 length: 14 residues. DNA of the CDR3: TGCGCCAGCAGCTTGACTGATAGCACAGATACGCAGTATTTT. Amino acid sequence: CASSLTDSTDTQYF. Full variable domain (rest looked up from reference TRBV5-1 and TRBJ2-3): KAGVTQTPRYLIKTRGQQVTLSCSPISGHRSVSWYQQTPGQGLQFLFEYFSETQRNKGNFPGRFSGRQFSNSRSEMNVSTLELGDSALYLCASSLTDSTDTQYFGPGTRLTVL.

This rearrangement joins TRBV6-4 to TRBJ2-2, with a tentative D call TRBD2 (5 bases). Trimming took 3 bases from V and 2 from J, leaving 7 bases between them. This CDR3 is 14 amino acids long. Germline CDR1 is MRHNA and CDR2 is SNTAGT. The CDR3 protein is CASSEEVNTGELFF. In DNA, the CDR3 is TGTGCCAGCAGTGAGGAGGTTAACACCGGGGAGCTGTTTTTT.

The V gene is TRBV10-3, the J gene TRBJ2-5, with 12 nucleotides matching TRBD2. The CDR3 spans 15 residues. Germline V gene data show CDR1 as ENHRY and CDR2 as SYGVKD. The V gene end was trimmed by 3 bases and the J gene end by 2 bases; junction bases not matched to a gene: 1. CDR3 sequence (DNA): TGTGCCATCAGTGACACTAGCGGGGGGCAAGAGACCCAGTACTTC. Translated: CAISDTSGGQETQYF.

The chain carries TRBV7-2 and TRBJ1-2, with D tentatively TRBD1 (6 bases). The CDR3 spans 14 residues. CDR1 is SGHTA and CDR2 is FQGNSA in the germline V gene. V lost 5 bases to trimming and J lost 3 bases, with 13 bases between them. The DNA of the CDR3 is TGTGCCAGCAGCGGGGCGGCAGGGGACTATGGCTACACCTTC. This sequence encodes CASSGAAGDYGYTF.

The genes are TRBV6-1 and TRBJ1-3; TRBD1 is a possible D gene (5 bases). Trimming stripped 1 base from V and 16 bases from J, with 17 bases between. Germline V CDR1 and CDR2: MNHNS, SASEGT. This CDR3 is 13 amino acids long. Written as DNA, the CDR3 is TGTGCCAGCAGTGAAGGCTACAGGTCCAACGGGTATTTT. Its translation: CASSEGYRSNGYF.

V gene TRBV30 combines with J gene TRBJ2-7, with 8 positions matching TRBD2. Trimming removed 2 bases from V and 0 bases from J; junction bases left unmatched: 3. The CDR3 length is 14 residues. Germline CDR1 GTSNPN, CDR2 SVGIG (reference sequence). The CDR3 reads CAWSTGLDSYEQYF. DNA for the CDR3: TGTGCCTGGAGTACGGGACTAGACTCCTACGAGCAGTACTTC.